This TCR beta chain was captured in a study of T cell changes during pregnancy in multiple sclerosis. Data came from immunoSEQ multiplex PCR; TCRdb stores just in-frame clones and leaves some out. Of 75,000 to 100,000 clones listed, 92% are singletons. The sequence was collected from a female donor in good health, enrolled as a control in a pregnancy study. The sample here was peripheral blood, taken after pregnancy.

The CDR3 nucleotides read TGCGCCAGCAGTCTAAGCCCGATCTCTGGGGCCAACGTCCTGACTTTC. It is translated as CASSLSPISGANVLTF. This sequence joins TRBV5-1 and TRBJ2-6; D is unresolved. The germline V and J ends were trimmed by 5 bases and 0 bases, with 12 bases remaining between them. CDR3 size: 16 residues. CDR1 is SGHRS, CDR2 YFSETQ, per germline.